These 31 T cell receptor beta chains were all obtained from the same sample, sequenced in a study of shared clonotypes between healthy human individuals. Sequenced by immunoSEQ multiplex PCR; TCRdb stores in-frame clones only, minus some. This table holds about 2 million clones, about 95% found once. Naive CD8 populations comprised CD45RO-negative cells positively selected for CCR7, excluding terminally differentiated effector memory CD45RA+ cells. Sequences were obtained from naive CD8+ T cells sorted from blood. The source of these receptors is a young man in good health.

The DNA for the CDR3 is TGTGCCAGCAGCCCCCCGACAGGGGGCGTGCTAAATGAGCAGTTCTTC. Its protein product is CASSPPTGGVLNEQFF. The chain combines TRBV13 with TRBJ2-1, with 10 bases that match TRBD1. CDR1 and CDR2 from the germline V gene are PRHDT and FYEKMQ (reference sequence). This CDR3 is 16 amino acids long. With V trimmed by 5 bases and J by 7 bases, 11 bases remained unmatched.

The rearrangement joins TRBV6-1 to TRBJ1-6, with a possible D match to TRBD1 (5 bases). Germline loops: CDR1 MNHNS, CDR2 SASEGT. Trimming stripped 6 bases from V and 6 bases from J, with 9 bases between. The CDR3 loop spans 13 amino acids. The CDR3 bases are TGTGCCAGCAGAAGAAGGGGTAATTCACCCCTCCACTTT. This sequence encodes CASRRRGNSPLHF.

This chain links TRBV7-8 with TRBJ2-3; 12 bases fit TRBD2. Trimming at V came to 5 bases and at J to 4 bases, leaving 4 bases not matched to a gene. This CDR3 is built from 15 residues. Per the germline V gene, CDR1 is SGHVS and CDR2 is FQNEAQ. CDR3 loop: CASSASSGRADTQYF. The DNA of the CDR3 is TGTGCCAGCAGCGCATCTAGCGGGAGGGCAGATACGCAGTATTTT.

This chain links TRBV9 with TRBJ2-1, with TRBD2 matching over 9 bases. J was trimmed by 0 bases and V by 7 bases; bases with no gene match: 5. CDR3 length: 15 amino acids. Germline V lookup: CDR1 SGDLS, CDR2 YYNGEE. The CDR3 nucleotides are TGTGCCAGCGCTAGCGGGATAAACTCCTACAATGAGCAGTTCTTC. This encodes CASASGINSYNEQFF.

The CDR3 sequence is CASSYGGADQPQHF. CDR3 DNA sequence: TGTGCCAGCAGTTACGGAGGGGCAGATCAGCCCCAGCATTTT. The rearrangement uses TRBV6-5 and TRBJ1-5, with a weak D call TRBD1 (5 bases). Germline V gene sequence: CDR1 MNHEY, CDR2 SVGAGI. The germline V and J ends were trimmed by 2 bases and 5 bases, with 10 bases remaining between them. The CDR3 has 14 amino acids.

The chain combines TRBV4-1 with TRBJ2-3, with TRBD2 matching over 9 bases. Per germline, CDR1 MGHRA and CDR2 YSYEKL. The CDR3 runs to 17 residues. The junction had 9 bases not matched to a gene; V was cut back by 5 bases and J by 0 bases. DNA of the CDR3: TGCGCCAGCAGCGGAAGAGTAGCGGGGGCTAGCACAGATACGCAGTATTTT. Residues: CASSGRVAGASTDTQYF.

This chain links TRBV27 with TRBJ2-5; D remains ambiguous. The CDR3 sequence is 11 residues long. The V and J ends lost 8 bases and 7 bases respectively, with 11 bases between them. Germline values: CDR1 MNHEY, CDR2 SMNVEV (reference sequence). The CDR3 nucleotides are TGTGCCAGCGGGAACATGGGGACCCAGTACTTC. This translates into CASGNMGTQYF.

The chain carries TRBV4-3 and TRBJ2-6; D remains ambiguous. Germline values: CDR1 LGHNA, CDR2 YSLEER. Trimming pared 4 bases from V and 2 bases from J, leaving 21 bases between. The CDR3 sequence is 19 residues long. CDR3 bases: TGCGCCAGCAGCCTAGTCGTGTCAGGAGAATCAACTGGGGCCAACGTCCTGACTTTC. It is translated as CASSLVVSGESTGANVLTF.

V is TRBV7-9 and J is TRBJ1-5, with a tentative D call TRBD1 (5 bases). This CDR3 spans 14 amino acids. Trimming shortened V by 5 bases and J by 2 bases, and 10 bases separated the two germline ends. The germline V gene encodes CDR1 SEHNR and CDR2 FQNEAQ (reference sequence). CDR3 loop: CASSLQDGNQPQHF. CDR3 coding DNA: TGTGCCAGCAGCCTACAGGACGGCAATCAGCCCCAGCATTTT.

The chain employs TRBV28 and TRBJ1-2; possibly TRBD1 for D (6 bases). The CDR3 is 15 amino acids. V lost 1 base to trimming and J lost 4 bases, with 13 bases between them. Per germline, CDR1 MDHEN and CDR2 SYDVKM. The CDR3 DNA reads as TGTGCCAGCAGTTTATATCGCAGGGGCCCCTATGGCTACACCTTC. This sequence encodes CASSLYRRGPYGYTF.

The CDR3 loop is CASSPGWGEDTEAFF. In nucleotides, the CDR3 is TGCGCCAGCAGCCCAGGGTGGGGCGAAGACACTGAAGCTTTCTTT. The chain is built from TRBV4-1 and TRBJ1-1; weak D call: TRBD1 (5 bases). This CDR3 region has 15 residues. V lost 4 bases and J lost 3, with 15 bases in between. From germline, CDR1 is MGHRA and CDR2 YSYEKL.

A single count supports this clone. The rearrangement joins TRBV7-9 to TRBJ2-5; D remains unclear. Germline CDR1 and CDR2: SEHNR and FQNEAQ (reference sequence). V was pared by 6 bases and J by 3 bases, with 11 bases between. The CDR3 contains 13 residues. The CDR3 spells CASSFPIEETQYF. For the CDR3, the DNA is TGTGCCAGCAGTTTCCCAATAGAAGAGACCCAGTACTTC.

V and J are TRBV19 and TRBJ2-1; TRBD2 is a possible D gene (5 bases). V lost 5 bases and J lost 5, with 10 bases in between. The CDR3 extends over 13 amino acids. From germline, CDR1 is LNHDA and CDR2 SQIVND (reference sequence). As DNA, the CDR3 is TGTGCCAGTAGTCCCGGAGGTGACAATGAGCAGTTCTTC. Residues: CASSPGGDNEQFF.

Details on this clone: The sample holds other DNA sequences that translate to the same CDR3. This chain links TRBV5-4 with TRBJ2-7; TRBD1 might be the D (6 bases). With 1 base removed from V and 3 bases from J, the gap between germline ends came to 8 bases. CDR1 and CDR2 from the germline V gene are SGHNT and YYREEE (reference sequence). The CDR3 loop spans 13 amino acids. The chain's CDR3 is CASSLLDSYEQYF. In DNA form, the CDR3 reads TGTGCCAGCAGCTTGCTGGACAGCTACGAGCAGTACTTC. Drawing the rest from reference TRBV5-4 and TRBJ2-7, the complete variable domain is ETGVTQSPTHLIKTRGQQVTLRCSSQSGHNTVSWYQQALGQGPQFIFQYYREEENGRGNFPPRFSGLQFPNYSSELNVNALELDDSALYLCASSLLDSYEQYFGPGTRLTVT.

The CDR3 spells CSVPGTGGSGELFF. CDR3 nucleotide sequence: TGCAGCGTCCCAGGGACAGGGGGGTCCGGGGAGCTGTTTTTT. V gene TRBV29-1 combines with J gene TRBJ2-2; 11 bases align to TRBD1. The CDR3 spans 14 residues. V was clipped by 6 bases and J by 6 bases; unmatched bases: 6. The V gene's germline CDR1 is SQVTM and CDR2 ANQGSEA.

The chain uses TRBV19 and TRBJ2-1; perhaps TRBD2 as D (5 bases). This CDR3 comprises 15 residues. The V gene lost 5 bases and the J gene lost 2 bases, with 13 bases spanning the gap. CDR1 is LNHDA, CDR2 SQIVND, per germline (reference sequence). The CDR3 loop reads CASSFLDSTYNEQFF. The CDR3 bases are TGTGCCAGTAGTTTCCTGGACTCGACCTACAATGAGCAGTTCTTC.

The chain recombines TRBV2 with TRBJ2-7; D call uncertain. The CDR3 consists of 14 residues. Germline V CDR1 and CDR2: SNHLY, FYNNEI. V dropped 3 bases and J dropped 1 base, with 10 bases sitting between them. CDR3 sequence (DNA): TGTGCCAGCAGTGAGGTTCTCAGGTCCTACGAGCAGTACTTC. The encoded protein is CASSEVLRSYEQYF.

The chain uses TRBV28 and TRBJ2-7, with D perhaps TRBD1 (5 bases). The germline V gene has CDR1 MDHEN and CDR2 SYDVKM. The V end was cut by 2 bases, the J end by 2 bases, with 7 bases between. This CDR3 is built from 13 residues. The CDR3 DNA follows: TGTGCCAGCAGTTTAACAGGAGCCTACGAGCAGTACTTC. It codes for CASSLTGAYEQYF.

The CDR3 region is CASRDVSYEQYF. The CDR3 DNA is TGTGCCAGCCGGGACGTCTCCTACGAGCAGTACTTC. This chain connects TRBV11-3 to TRBJ2-7, with D perhaps being TRBD1 or TRBD2 (5 bases each). This CDR3 is 12 amino acids long. The germline gives CDR1 SGHNT, CDR2 YENEEA. The V gene lost 8 bases and the J gene lost 0 bases, with 8 bases spanning the gap.

Points on this clone: This specimen includes other DNA sequences encoding the same CDR3. This chain links TRBV4-3 with TRBJ1-2; 7 bases fit TRBD1. Germline CDR1 and CDR2: LGHNA and YSLEER. CDR3 size: 14 residues. V was pared by 1 base and J by 5 bases, with 4 bases of the junction left unmatched. In DNA, the CDR3 is TGCGCCAGCAGCCAAGGACAGGGTGGTTATGGCTACACCTTC. This gives the protein CASSQGQGGYGYTF.

The chain is built from TRBV28 and TRBJ1-5, with D possibly TRBD1 on 5 matching bases. CDR1 and CDR2 (germline): MDHEN, SYDVKM. V was trimmed by 1 base and J by 4 bases, leaving 5 bases between them. The CDR3 loop spans 13 amino acids. In nucleotides, the CDR3 is TGTGCCAGCAGTTTATCAGGGAATCAGCCCCAGCATTTT. Translation: CASSLSGNQPQHF.

The chain uses TRBV4-1 and TRBJ2-3; either TRBD1 or TRBD2 may supply D (5 bases each). V lost 3 bases to trimming and J lost 14 bases, with 15 bases between them. The germline V gene encodes CDR1 MGHRA and CDR2 YSYEKL. This CDR3 spans 12 amino acids. The CDR3 bases are TGCGCCAGCAGCCACTCCGGGACCACCCCGTATTTT. Amino acid sequence: CASSHSGTTPYF.

A word on this clone: Different DNA sequences within this sample yield the same CDR3. The V gene is TRBV4-1, the J gene TRBJ2-5; D not resolved. Looked up from germline, CDR1 is MGHRA and CDR2 is YSYEKL. This CDR3 has 13 amino acids. Trimming removed 1 base from V and 5 bases from J, with 8 bases in between. DNA for the CDR3: TGCGCCAGCAGCCAAGCAGGTGGTGAGACCCAGTACTTC. It yields the protein CASSQAGGETQYF.

This chain joins TRBV19 and TRBJ2-7; D call uncertain. Germline V gives CDR1 LNHDA, CDR2 SQIVND (reference sequence). The CDR3 runs 13 residues. In DNA form, the CDR3 reads TGTGCGACGATGGGCCGAAGCTCCTACGAGCAGTACTTC. Translated, it gives CATMGRSSYEQYF.

This chain links TRBV25-1 with TRBJ1-1, with TRBD1 identical over 7 bases. The CDR3 is 14 amino acids. Germline-derived CDR1 and CDR2 are MGHDK and SYGVNS. V was clipped by 2 bases and J by 7 bases; unmatched bases: 7. In DNA, the CDR3 is TGTGCCAGCAGTGAAGTCGGAGGGGGCGGTGAAGCTTTCTTT. Protein product: CASSEVGGGGEAFF.

This clone was found once. The chain carries TRBV11-2 and TRBJ2-3, with D uncertain. The germline gives CDR1 SGHAT, CDR2 FQNNGV. CDR3 size: 13 residues. V was trimmed by 4 bases and J by 0 bases, leaving 5 bases between them. CDR3 coding DNA: TGTGCCAGCAGCTCAGGCAGCACAGATACGCAGTATTTT. Translating it yields CASSSGSTDTQYF. Supplemented by reference TRBV11-2 and TRBJ2-3, the full variable domain reads EAGVAQSPRYKIIEKRQSVAFWCNPISGHATLYWYQQILGQGPKLLIQFQNNGVVDDSQLPKDRFSAERLKGVDSTLKIQPAKLEDSAVYLCASSSGSTDTQYFGPGTRLTVL.

The V call is TRBV5-4, the J call TRBJ1-6; 7 bases line up with TRBD1. The CDR3 consists of 16 residues. V lost 0 bases and J lost 2; bases outside the gene matches: 2. The germline gives CDR1 SGHNT, CDR2 YYREEE (reference sequence). CDR3 DNA sequence: TGTGCCAGCAGCTTGGAAGGGGGCGCCTATAATTCACCCCTCCACTTT. Its protein product is CASSLEGGAYNSPLHF.

The chain links TRBV27 to TRBJ2-2; D remains unclear. The CDR3 contains 14 residues. The ends were cut back, 2 bases at V and 7 bases at J, with 11 bases in the middle. The germline V gene has CDR1 MNHEY and CDR2 SMNVEV (reference sequence). The CDR3 spells CASSLIPEIGELFF. CDR3 DNA: TGTGCCAGCAGTTTAATCCCCGAGATCGGGGAGCTGTTTTTT.

The chain joins TRBV28 to TRBJ2-7; D is possibly TRBD1 (6 bases). Germline V gene lookup returns CDR1 MDHEN and CDR2 SYDVKM. The V end was cut by 2 bases, the J end by 5 bases, with 10 bases between. The CDR3 contains 13 residues. In DNA form, the CDR3 reads TGTGCCAGCAGTTTAAGGGGGAAAGACGAGCAGTACTTC. Amino acid sequence: CASSLRGKDEQYF.

CDR3 residues: CASSYVLGSEAFF. Written as DNA, the CDR3 is TGTGCCAGCAGTTACGTGCTTGGTTCTGAAGCTTTCTTT. The rearrangement uses TRBV6-5 and TRBJ1-1; D call uncertain. Germline values: CDR1 MNHEY, CDR2 SVGAGI. Deletions cut 2 bases from V and 6 bases from J, with 10 bases between. The CDR3 covers 13 residues.

This sequence joins TRBV7-9 and TRBJ2-4; the D gene could be TRBD1 or TRBD2 (7 bases each). The CDR3 sequence is 16 residues long. CDR1 is SEHNR and CDR2 is FQNEAQ in the germline V gene (reference sequence). Trimming removed 1 base from V and 7 bases from J, with 17 bases in between. The DNA for the CDR3 is TGTGCCAGCAGCTTAGTTGGCGCAGGGGGAGGGAACATTCAGTACTTC. It codes for CASSLVGAGGGNIQYF.